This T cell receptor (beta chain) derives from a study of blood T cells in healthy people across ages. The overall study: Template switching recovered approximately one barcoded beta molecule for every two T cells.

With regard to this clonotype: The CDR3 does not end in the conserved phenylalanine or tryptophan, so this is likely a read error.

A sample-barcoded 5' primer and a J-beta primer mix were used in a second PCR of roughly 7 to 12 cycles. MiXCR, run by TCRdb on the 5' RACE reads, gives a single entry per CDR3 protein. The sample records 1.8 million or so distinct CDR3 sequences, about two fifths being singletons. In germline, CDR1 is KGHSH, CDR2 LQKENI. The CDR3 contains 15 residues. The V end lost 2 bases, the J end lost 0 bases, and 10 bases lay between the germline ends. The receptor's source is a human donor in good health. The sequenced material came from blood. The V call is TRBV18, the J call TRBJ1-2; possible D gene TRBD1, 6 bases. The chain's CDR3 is CASSPGQTTNYGYTV. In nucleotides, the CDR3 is TGTGCCAGCTCACCAGGACAGACAACTAACTATGGCTACACCGTC.